Following are 22 T cell receptor beta chains from one sample sequenced in a study of T-cell reconstitution after alpha-beta-depleted transplantation in children. TCRbeta library construction was performed incorporating unique molecular identifiers. TCRdb ran MiXCR on the PCR reads and lists one entry per CDR3 protein. The sample lists about 460,000 distinct CDR3 sequences, about 10% seen once, with about 2% in the top ten. This sample comprised PBMCs, obtained before TCRalphabeta/CD19-depleted stem cell transplant. These receptors originate from a child aged 2 to 10 with inherited bone marrow failure, due to receive a stem cell transplant.

Ten or more counts support this clonotype. DNA for the CDR3: TGTGCCAGCACCTGGACAGGGGGCTTTTCACCCCTCCACTTT. Its protein is CASTWTGGFSPLHF. The genes are TRBV27 and TRBJ1-6; 11 bases match TRBD1. The V gene's germline CDR1 is MNHEY and CDR2 SMNVEV (reference sequence). CDR3 length: 14 amino acids. J was trimmed by 9 bases and V by 7 bases; bases with no gene match: 5.

Many counts were recorded for this clonotype. CDR3 protein: CASSLGFRGADYNEQFF. The CDR3 DNA is TGTGCCAGCAGCTTAGGGTTTCGGGGGGCTGACTACAATGAGCAGTTCTTC. The genes are TRBV7-9 and TRBJ2-1, with D maybe TRBD2 (7 bases). Per the germline V gene, CDR1 is SEHNR and CDR2 is FQNEAQ (reference sequence). V gave up 1 base and J gave up 3 bases, with 16 bases separating them. This CDR3 comprises 17 residues. The full variable domain, its missing parts supplied by reference TRBV7-9 and TRBJ2-1, is DTGVSQNPRHKITKRGQNVTFRCDPISEHNRLYWYRQTLGQGPEFLTYFQNEAQLEKSRLLSDRFSAERPKGSFSTLEIQRTEQGDSAMYLCASSLGFRGADYNEQFFGPGTRLTVL.

This clonotype occurred many times. The chain combines TRBV7-2 with TRBJ1-2; maybe TRBD1 (5 bases). V shed 2 bases and J shed 6 bases, with 10 bases lying between them. There are 13 residues in the CDR3. Germline CDR1 and CDR2: SGHTA and FQGNSA. In DNA, the CDR3 is TGTGCCAGCAGCTTAATACTGGGGGATGGCTACACCTTC. Translation gives CASSLILGDGYTF.

The genes are TRBV28 and TRBJ2-3; D gene ambiguous. V shed 4 bases and J shed 3 bases, with 14 bases lying between them. Germline assignment: CDR1 MDHEN and CDR2 SYDVKM. CDR3 length: 15 amino acids. The CDR3 loop reads CASSSRLGLTDTQYF. Here the CDR3 DNA reads TGTGCCAGCAGTTCCCGGTTGGGTCTAACAGATACGCAGTATTTT.

This clonotype showed up many times. The V gene is TRBV24-1, the J gene TRBJ1-1; a weak D match, TRBD1 (5 bases). Germline assignment: CDR1 KGHDR and CDR2 SFDVKD. The CDR3 length is 13 residues. The ends were cut back, 3 bases at V and 5 bases at J, with 9 bases in the middle. The CDR3 sequence is CATSDPGLTEAFF. DNA for the CDR3: TGTGCCACCAGTGATCCAGGGCTAACTGAAGCTTTCTTT.

There are many counts of this clonotype. The chain employs TRBV14 and TRBJ2-7; D might be TRBD1 or TRBD2, each matching 5 bases. The CDR3 runs to 12 residues. The germline V gene has CDR1 SGHDN and CDR2 FVKESK. The V end was cut by 5 bases, the J end by 2 bases, with 7 bases between. CDR3 in DNA: TGTGCCAGCAGCATGGGGGCCTACGAGCAGTACTTC. Translation: CASSMGAYEQYF.

This clonotype was seen only a few times. The chain links TRBV20-1 to TRBJ2-3; 11 bases fit TRBD2. Per the germline V gene, CDR1 is DFQATT and CDR2 is SNEGSKA (reference sequence). This CDR3 has 14 residues. Trimming took 3 bases from V and 5 from J; bases not matched to a gene: 4. CDR3 in DNA: TGCAGTGCTAGTCGACTAGCGGGAATAGATACGCAGTATTTT. Translation gives CSASRLAGIDTQYF.

The chain employs TRBV29-1 and TRBJ2-7, with D tentatively TRBD1 (6 bases). The CDR3 sequence is 13 residues long. Germline CDR1 SQVTM, CDR2 ANQGSEA. The ends were cut back, 2 bases at V and 5 bases at J, with 13 bases in the middle. This CDR3 reads CSVEQGSGNEQYF. CDR3 in DNA: TGCAGCGTTGAACAGGGGTCGGGGAACGAGCAGTACTTC.

The J gene is TRBJ2-3, the V gene TRBV4-3; 10 bases are a match to TRBD2. The CDR3 spans 16 residues. V lost 4 bases, J lost 5 bases, and 9 bases stayed unmatched. Germline CDR1 and CDR2: LGHNA and YSLEER. The CDR3 region is CASSPGLAEGVDTQYF. The CDR3 nucleotides read TGCGCCAGCAGCCCCGGACTAGCGGAGGGGGTAGATACGCAGTATTTT.

This clonotype was seen many times. The gene calls are TRBV20-1 and TRBJ2-1, with 12 bases fitting TRBD2. Germline trimming cut 8 bases from V and 6 bases from J; bases unmatched to any gene: 5. The CDR3 has 13 residues. Per germline, CDR1 DFQATT and CDR2 SNEGSKA (reference sequence). This chain's CDR3 is CSPGTSGSNEQFF. CDR3 in DNA: TGCAGTCCAGGGACTAGCGGGTCCAATGAGCAGTTCTTC.

In this sample, this clonotype turned up many times. The CDR3 here is CASSWSKKDRAGTEAFF. For the CDR3, the DNA is TGTGCCAGCAGTTGGTCCAAAAAAGACAGGGCAGGCACTGAAGCTTTCTTT. This chain connects TRBV6-2 or TRBV6-3 to TRBJ1-1; 7 nucleotides agree with TRBD1. The CDR3 sequence is 17 residues long. V was clipped by 4 bases and J by 4 bases; unmatched bases: 15. Per the germline V gene, CDR1 is MNHEY and CDR2 is SVGEGT.

This clonotype has at least ten counts. The chain recombines TRBV5-1 with TRBJ2-1; D is uncertain. CDR3 size: 14 residues. CDR1 is SGHRS, CDR2 YFSETQ, per germline. Trimming pared 0 bases from V and 3 bases from J, leaving 7 bases between. CDR3 region: CASSLEGNYNEQFF. In nucleotides, the CDR3 is TGCGCCAGCAGCTTGGAAGGGAACTACAATGAGCAGTTCTTC.

Note on this clonotype: A much larger clone is a single base away; this may be a read error. The rearrangement uses TRBV6-7 and TRBJ1-5; D unresolved. TRBV6-7 qualifies as an ORF whose function is uncertain. CDR3 length: 15 residues. This CDR3 is CACSLADDSNQPQHF. CDR3 bases: TGTGCCTGCAGTTTGGCCGACGATAGCAATCAGCCCCAGCATTTT.

This clonotype has at least ten counts. This chain connects TRBV20-1 to TRBJ2-5; unclear D gene. Trimming left V 2 bases short and J 2 bases short, with 6 bases between. This CDR3 spans 12 amino acids. The germline V gene has CDR1 DFQATT and CDR2 SNEGSKA (reference sequence). The CDR3: CSARLVQETQYF. The CDR3 region has the DNA TGCAGTGCTAGATTGGTGCAAGAGACCCAGTACTTC.

CDR3 nucleotides: TGTGCCAGCACCGGACTAGCGGGAGGGCCCTCCTACGAGCAGTACTTC. Translation gives CASTGLAGGPSYEQYF. The chain combines TRBV7-2 with TRBJ2-7, with 15 positions matching TRBD2. The V gene's germline CDR1 is SGHTA and CDR2 FQGNSA. The CDR3 sequence is 16 residues long. With 7 bases clipped from V and 0 bases from J, the junction kept 4 bases outside the gene matches.

The table lists this clonotype with a count of one. The genes are TRBV6-5 and TRBJ2-1; D assignment may be TRBD1 or TRBD2 (5 bases each). Trimming pared 2 bases from V and 5 bases from J, leaving 19 bases between. CDR3 length: 17 amino acids. Germline V CDR1 and CDR2: MNHEY, SVGAGI. CDR3 nucleotide sequence: TGTGCCAGCAGTTACGGGGGAACGGCAAAGTTTGACAATGAGCAGTTCTTC. Residues: CASSYGGTAKFDNEQFF.

This clonotype was recorded many times. The chain couples TRBV5-4 to TRBJ1-2, with 10 bases fitting TRBD1. V lost 0 bases, J lost 6 bases, and 2 bases stayed unmatched. CDR1 and CDR2 (germline): SGHNT, YYREEE (reference sequence). The CDR3 runs to 14 residues. CDR3 amino acids: CASSLVGQGNGYTF. CDR3 nucleotides: TGTGCCAGCAGCTTGGTGGGACAGGGGAATGGCTACACCTTC.

V usage is TRBV6-1 and J usage is TRBJ2-6; D possibly matches TRBD1 or TRBD2 (5 bases each). CDR1 is MNHNS, CDR2 SASEGT, per germline. This CDR3 is built from 17 residues. V was pared by 5 bases and J by 0 bases, with 14 bases between. CDR3 DNA: TGTGCCAGCAGTCCGTGGGACGTACCCTCTGGGGCCAACGTCCTGACTTTC. It translates to CASSPWDVPSGANVLTF.

The rearrangement links TRBV2 to TRBJ2-1; D is possibly TRBD1 (6 bases). Germline-derived CDR1 and CDR2 are SNHLY and FYNNEI. This CDR3 region has 15 residues. Trimming took off 4 bases at V and 9 bases at J, with 19 bases between the two ends. CDR3 coding DNA: TGTGCCAGCAGTGCCGCTAGCAGGGGCCGAGGTGAGCAGTTCTTC. Translated: CASSAASRGRGEQFF.

This clonotype was picked up many times. The chain joins TRBV6-2 or TRBV6-3 to TRBJ2-4, with 9 bases lining up with TRBD2. The CDR3 runs 19 residues. The ends lost 4 bases at V and 0 bases at J; junction bases unmatched: 13. Germline assignment: CDR1 MNHEY and CDR2 SVGEGT. The CDR3: CASSLPAGGHPLAKNIQYF. DNA for the CDR3: TGTGCCAGCAGTTTACCAGCGGGAGGCCACCCATTAGCCAAAAACATTCAGTACTTC.

This clonotype was seen a few times. CDR3 bases: TGTGCCAGCAGCTTAGGGCTAGCGGAGTTCTCCTACGAGCAGTACTTC. It yields the protein CASSLGLAEFSYEQYF. The chain recombines TRBV7-2 with TRBJ2-7, with 7 bases lining up with TRBD2. CDR1 is SGHTA, CDR2 FQGNSA, per germline. The CDR3 covers 16 residues. V shed 1 base and J 0 bases; nucleotides not matched to a gene: 6.

This clonotype has more than one count but fewer than ten. The rearrangement uses TRBV27 and TRBJ1-2; D is ambiguous. The CDR3 extends over 15 amino acids. V dropped 0 bases and J dropped 5 bases, with 13 bases sitting between them. Germline CDR1 MNHEY, CDR2 SMNVEV (reference sequence). The CDR3 bases are TGTGCCAGCAGTTTATCGTTCACAGCCTCTTATGGCTACACCTTC. Translation: CASSLSFTASYGYTF.